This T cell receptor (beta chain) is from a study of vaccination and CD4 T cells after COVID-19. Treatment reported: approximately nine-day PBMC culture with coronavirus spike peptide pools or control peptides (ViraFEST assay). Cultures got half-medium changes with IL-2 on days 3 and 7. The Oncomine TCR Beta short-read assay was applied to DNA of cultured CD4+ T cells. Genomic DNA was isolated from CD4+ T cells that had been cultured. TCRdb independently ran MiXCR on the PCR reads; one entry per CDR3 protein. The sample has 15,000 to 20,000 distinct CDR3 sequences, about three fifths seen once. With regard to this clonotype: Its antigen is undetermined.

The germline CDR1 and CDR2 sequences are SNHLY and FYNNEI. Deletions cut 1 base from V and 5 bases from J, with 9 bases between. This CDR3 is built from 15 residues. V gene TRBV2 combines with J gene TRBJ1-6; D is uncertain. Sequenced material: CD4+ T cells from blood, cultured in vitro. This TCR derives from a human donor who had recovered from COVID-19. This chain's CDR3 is CASSEELPDNSPLHF. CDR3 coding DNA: TGTGCCAGCAGTGAAGAACTGCCTGATAATTCACCCCTCCACTTT.